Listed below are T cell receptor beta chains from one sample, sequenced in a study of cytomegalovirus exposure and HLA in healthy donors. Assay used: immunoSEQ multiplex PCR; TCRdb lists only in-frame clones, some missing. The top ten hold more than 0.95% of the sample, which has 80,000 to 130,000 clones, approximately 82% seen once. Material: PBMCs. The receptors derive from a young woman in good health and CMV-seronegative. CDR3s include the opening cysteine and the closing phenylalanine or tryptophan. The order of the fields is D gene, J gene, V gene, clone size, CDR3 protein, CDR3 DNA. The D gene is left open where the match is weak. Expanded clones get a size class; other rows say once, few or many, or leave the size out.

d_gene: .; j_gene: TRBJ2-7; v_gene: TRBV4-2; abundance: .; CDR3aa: CASSPDLGGPYEQYF; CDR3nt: TGTGCCAGCAGCCCAGATCTGGGGGGACCCTACGAGCAGTACTTC
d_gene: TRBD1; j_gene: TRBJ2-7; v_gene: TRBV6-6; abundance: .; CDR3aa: CASSPGQGNEQYF; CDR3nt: TGTGCCAGCAGTCCAGGACAGGGCAACGAGCAGTACTTC
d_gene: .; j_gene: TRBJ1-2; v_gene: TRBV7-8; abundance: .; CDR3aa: CASSLVGGGIYGYTF; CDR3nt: TGTGCCAGCAGCTTAGTTGGGGGGGGGATCTATGGCTACACCTTC
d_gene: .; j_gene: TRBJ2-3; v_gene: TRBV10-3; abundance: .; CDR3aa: CAIAPGSPDTQYF; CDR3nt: TGTGCCATCGCCCCCGGGAGCCCAGATACGCAGTATTTT
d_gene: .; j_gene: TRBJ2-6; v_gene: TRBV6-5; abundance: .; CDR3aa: CASSPRDSGANVLTF; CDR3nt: TGTGCCAGCAGCCCGCGGGACTCTGGGGCCAACGTCCTGACTTTC
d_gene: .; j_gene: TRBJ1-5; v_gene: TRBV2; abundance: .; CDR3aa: CASRPDSRNQPQHF; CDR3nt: TGTGCCAGCAGACCAGACAGCCGCAACCAGCCCCAGCATTTT
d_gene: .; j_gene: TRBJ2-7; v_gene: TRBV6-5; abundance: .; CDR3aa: CASRSGHTIYEQYF; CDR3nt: TGTGCCAGCAGGTCCGGACATACGATTTACGAGCAGTACTTC
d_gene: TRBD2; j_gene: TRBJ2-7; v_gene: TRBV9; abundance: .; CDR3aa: CASSVAGGPYEQYF; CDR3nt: TGTGCCAGCAGCGTCGCGGGGGGTCCCTACGAGCAGTACTTC
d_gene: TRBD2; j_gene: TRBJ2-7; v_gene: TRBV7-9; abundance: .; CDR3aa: CASSETSGRSYEQYF; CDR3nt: TGTGCCAGCAGCGAGACTAGCGGGAGATCCTACGAGCAGTACTTC
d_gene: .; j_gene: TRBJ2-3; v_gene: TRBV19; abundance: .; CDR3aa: CASSPGLISTDTQYF; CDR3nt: TGTGCCAGTAGTCCGGGACTTATAAGTACAGATACGCAGTATTTT
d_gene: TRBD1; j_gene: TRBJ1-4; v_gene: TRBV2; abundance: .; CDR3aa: CASRTGQVNEKLFF; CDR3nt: TGTGCCAGCAGAACCGGACAGGTTAATGAAAAACTGTTTTTT
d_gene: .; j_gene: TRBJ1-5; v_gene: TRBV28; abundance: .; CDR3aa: CASSSPVAQPQHF; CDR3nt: TGTGCCAGCAGTTCCCCGGTCGCTCAGCCCCAGCATTTT
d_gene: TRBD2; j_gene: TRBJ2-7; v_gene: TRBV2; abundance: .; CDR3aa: CAITGLAYDEQYF; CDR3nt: TGTGCCATTACGGGACTAGCGTACGACGAGCAGTACTTC
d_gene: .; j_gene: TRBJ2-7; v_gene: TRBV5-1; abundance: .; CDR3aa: CASTFRPGLTYEQYF; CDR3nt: TGCGCCAGCACATTCCGACCCGGACTAACCTACGAGCAGTACTTC
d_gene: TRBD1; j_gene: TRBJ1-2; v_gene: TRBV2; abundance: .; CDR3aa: CASRTGGAYGYTF; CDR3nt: TGTGCCAGCAGGACAGGGGGTGCCTATGGCTACACCTTC
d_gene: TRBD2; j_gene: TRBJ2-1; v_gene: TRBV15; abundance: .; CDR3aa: CATSRGGGRAGNEQFF; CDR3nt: TGTGCCACCAGCAGAGGGGGCGGGAGGGCCGGGAATGAGCAGTTCTTC
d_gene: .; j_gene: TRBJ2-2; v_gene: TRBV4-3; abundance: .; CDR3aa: CASSQVLANTGELFF; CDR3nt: TGCGCCAGCAGCCAAGTACTAGCAAACACCGGGGAGCTGTTTTTT
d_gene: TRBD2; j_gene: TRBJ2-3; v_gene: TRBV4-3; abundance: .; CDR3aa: CASSQVPAGGLDTQYF; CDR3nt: TGCGCCAGCAGCCAAGTTCCAGCGGGGGGGCTAGATACGCAGTATTTT
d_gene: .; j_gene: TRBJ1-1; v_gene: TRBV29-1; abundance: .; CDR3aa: CSVEAGLTSEAFF; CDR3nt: TGCAGCGTTGAGGCGGGGCTAACGTCTGAAGCTTTCTTT
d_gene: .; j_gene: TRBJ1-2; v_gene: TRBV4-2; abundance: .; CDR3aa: CASSQGGREYGYTF; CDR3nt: TGTGCCAGCAGCCAAGGGGGGCGGGAGTATGGCTACACCTTC
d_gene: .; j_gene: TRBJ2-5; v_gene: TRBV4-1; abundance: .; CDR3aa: CASSRSGRPDAQYF; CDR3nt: TGCGCCAGCAGCCGTTCAGGGCGACCCGATGCCCAGTACTTC
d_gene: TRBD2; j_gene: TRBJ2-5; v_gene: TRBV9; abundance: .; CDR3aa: CASSAGGLPFQETQYF; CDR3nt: TGTGCCAGCAGCGCCGGGGGACTACCGTTCCAAGAGACCCAGTACTTC
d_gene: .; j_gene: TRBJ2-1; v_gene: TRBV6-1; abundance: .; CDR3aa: CASSGDWVMQFF; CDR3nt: TGTGCCAGCAGTGGAGACTGGGTAATGCAGTTCTTC
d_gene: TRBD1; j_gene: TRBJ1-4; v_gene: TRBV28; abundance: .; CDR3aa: CASSTGTGSTNEKLFF; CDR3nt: TGTGCCAGCAGCACCGGGACAGGGTCGACTAATGAAAAACTGTTTTTT
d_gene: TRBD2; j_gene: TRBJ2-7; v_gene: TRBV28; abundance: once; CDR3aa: CASSDTSGGPYEQYF; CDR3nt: TGTGCCAGCAGTGACACTAGCGGGGGGCCCTACGAGCAGTACTTC
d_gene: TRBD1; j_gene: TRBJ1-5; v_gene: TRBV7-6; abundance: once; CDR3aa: CASSLAGGDRVQPQHF; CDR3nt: TGTGCCAGCAGCTTAGCGGGGGGGGACAGGGTTCAGCCCCAGCATTTT
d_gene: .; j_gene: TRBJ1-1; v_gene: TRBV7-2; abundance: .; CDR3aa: CASSHRTASYNEAFF; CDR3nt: TGTGCCAGCAGCCACAGGACAGCTAGCTATAATGAAGCTTTCTTT
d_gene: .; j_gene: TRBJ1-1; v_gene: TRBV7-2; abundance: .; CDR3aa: CASSRNSGLDTEAFF; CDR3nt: TGTGCCAGCAGCCGAAATTCCGGGTTGGACACTGAAGCTTTCTTT
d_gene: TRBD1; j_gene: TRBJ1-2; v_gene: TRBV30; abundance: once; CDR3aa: CAWSRDRGGPDGYTF; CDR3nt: TGTGCCTGGAGCCGAGACAGGGGGGGACCCGATGGCTACACCTTC
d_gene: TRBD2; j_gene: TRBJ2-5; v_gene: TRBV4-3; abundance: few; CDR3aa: CASSQALGGGAETQYF; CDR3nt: TGCGCCAGCAGCCAAGCTTTGGGCGGGGGGGCCGAGACCCAGTACTTC
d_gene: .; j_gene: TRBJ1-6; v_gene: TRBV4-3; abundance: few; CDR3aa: CASSQLYRDALSSSPLHF; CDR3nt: TGCGCCAGCAGCCAACTGTACAGGGACGCCCTGTCCAGTTCACCCCTCCACTTT
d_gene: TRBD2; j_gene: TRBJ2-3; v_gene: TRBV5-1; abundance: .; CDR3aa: CASSGGSGGVTDTQYF; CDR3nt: TGCGCCAGCAGCGGGGGTAGCGGGGGTGTCACAGATACGCAGTATTTT